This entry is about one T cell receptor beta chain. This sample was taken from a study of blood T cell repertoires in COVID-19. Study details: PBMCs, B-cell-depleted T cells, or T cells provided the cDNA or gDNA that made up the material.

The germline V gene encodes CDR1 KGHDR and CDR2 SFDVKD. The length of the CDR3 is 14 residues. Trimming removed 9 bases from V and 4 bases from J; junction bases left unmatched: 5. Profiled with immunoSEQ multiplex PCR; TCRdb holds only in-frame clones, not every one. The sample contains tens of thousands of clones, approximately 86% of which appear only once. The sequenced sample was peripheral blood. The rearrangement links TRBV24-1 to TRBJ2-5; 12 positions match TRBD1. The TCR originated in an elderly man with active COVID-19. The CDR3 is CATAGTGGRETQYF. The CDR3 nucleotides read TGTGCCACCGCCGGGACAGGGGGCAGAGAGACCCAGTACTTC.